This TCR beta chain came from a study of blood T cell repertoires in COVID-19. Study details: The study drew acute and convalescent COVID-19 samples from the United States, Italy and Spain. PBMCs, B-cell-depleted T cells, or T cells were the source of the cDNA or gDNA that made up the material.

CDR3 length: 12 amino acids. The germline V gene encodes CDR1 MNHEY and CDR2 SVGAGI. V shed 8 bases, J shed 4 bases, and the junction held 4 bases outside the gene matches. During active infection, Seattle patients enrolled and were then monitored through disease. Authors' processing steps: The authors estimated nucleated cell counts from reference gene primer amplification. Produced via immunoSEQ multiplex PCR; TCRdb's table is partial and in-frame only. The V and J calls and the clone size are those of that table, but D and trimming were determined from the DNA. The sample holds around 250,000 clones, roughly 86% seen once.

The source material was peripheral blood. This TCR was recovered from a woman aged 80 or older with COVID-19, enrolled during active disease. The chain is built from TRBV6-5 and TRBJ1-1; 7 nucleotides match TRBD1. The CDR3 is CASRGGLTEAFF. In nucleotides, the CDR3 is TGTGCCAGCCGAGGGGGCCTCACTGAAGCTTTCTTT.